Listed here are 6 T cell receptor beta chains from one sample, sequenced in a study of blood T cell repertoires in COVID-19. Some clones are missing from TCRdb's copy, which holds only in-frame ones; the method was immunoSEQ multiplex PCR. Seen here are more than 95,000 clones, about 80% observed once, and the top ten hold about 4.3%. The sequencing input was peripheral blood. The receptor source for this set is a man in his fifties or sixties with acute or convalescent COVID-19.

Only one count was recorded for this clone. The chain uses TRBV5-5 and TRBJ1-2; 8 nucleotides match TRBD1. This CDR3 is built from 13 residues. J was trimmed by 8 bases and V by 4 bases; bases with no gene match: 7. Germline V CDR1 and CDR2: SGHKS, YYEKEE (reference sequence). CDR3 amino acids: CASSITGGGGYTF. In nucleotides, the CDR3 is TGTGCCAGCAGCATTACAGGGGGTGGCGGCTACACCTTC.

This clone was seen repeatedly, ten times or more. DNA of the CDR3: TGTGCCAGCAACGCTGGAGGCGATCAGCCCCAGCATTTT. It translates to CASNAGGDQPQHF. This chain joins TRBV12-3 or TRBV12-4 and TRBJ1-5, with no clear D. CDR3 size: 13 residues. V lost 7 bases and J lost 5, with 12 bases in between.

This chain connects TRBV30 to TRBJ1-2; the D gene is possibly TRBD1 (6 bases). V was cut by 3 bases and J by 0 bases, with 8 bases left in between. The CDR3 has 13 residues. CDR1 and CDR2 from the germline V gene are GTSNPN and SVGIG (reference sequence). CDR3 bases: TGTGCCTGGAGGACAGGCGCTAACTATGGCTACACCTTC. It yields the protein CAWRTGANYGYTF.

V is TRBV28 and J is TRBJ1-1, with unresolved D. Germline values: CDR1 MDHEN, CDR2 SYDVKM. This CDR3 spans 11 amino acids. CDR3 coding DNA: TGTGGAACGGGGAAGCTACCAGAAGCTTTCTTT. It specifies CGTGKLPEAFF.

DNA for the CDR3: TGTGCCAGCAGTGAACTGACAGATACGCAGTATTTT. It is translated as CASSELTDTQYF. V gene TRBV2 combines with J gene TRBJ2-3, with unresolved D. Germline V lookup: CDR1 SNHLY, CDR2 FYNNEI. This CDR3 spans 12 amino acids. V lost 2 bases, J lost 3 bases, and 3 bases lay in between.

The CDR3 DNA reads TGTGCCTGGACCCAGGGGGCGAACACTGAAGCTTTCTTT. Translated, it gives CAWTQGANTEAFF. This rearrangement joins TRBV30 to TRBJ1-1, with 8 bases aligning to TRBD1. In germline, CDR1 is GTSNPN, CDR2 SVGIG (reference sequence). V was clipped by 4 bases and J by 1 base; unmatched bases: 2. The CDR3 consists of 13 residues.